The rows below give T cell receptor beta chains drawn from one sample of a study of neurological immune-mediated disorders. TCRdb processed the 5' RACE reads anew with MiXCR; each CDR3 protein has one entry. In the table there are roughly 89,000 distinct CDR3 sequences, 2.6% of which are singletons. The sequencing input was PBMCs. These TCRs come from a woman aged 25 to 39 with multiple sclerosis. Each CDR3 is given with its conserved first and last residue. D genes are given only for firm matches. Not all rows give a size; the values are once, few, many and, for expanded clones, a class.

clone_size	d_call	v_call	j_call	cdr3_aa	cdr3_nt
many	.	TRBV19	TRBJ2-6	CASSPGNGANVLTF	TGTGCCAGCAGTCCGGGAAATGGGGCCAACGTCCTGACTTTC
many	.	TRBV12-3/TRBV12-4	TRBJ1-5	CASSLATLNQPQHF	TGTGCCAGCAGTTTAGCGACGCTGAATCAGCCCCAGCATTTT
many	.	TRBV29-1	TRBJ1-2	CSVDEGTF	TGCAGCGTTGATGAGGGGACCTTC
many	.	TRBV20-1	TRBJ2-3	CSARIPADTQYF	TGCAGTGCTAGGATTCCGGCAGATACGCAGTATTTT
many	.	TRBV28	TRBJ1-1	CASSRGDRNTEAFF	TGTGCCAGCAGCCGAGGGGACCGGAACACTGAAGCTTTCTTT
many	TRBD2	TRBV6-2/TRBV6-3	TRBJ2-1	CASSYWGGEQFF	TGTGCCAGCAGTTACTGGGGGGGTGAGCAGTTCTTC
many	TRBD1	TRBV3-1	TRBJ1-5	CASSPDRAGNQPQHF	TGTGCCAGCAGCCCGGACAGGGCTGGCAATCAGCCCCAGCATTTT
many	.	TRBV12-3/TRBV12-4	TRBJ2-7	CASSFGGLQSPNYEQYF	TGTGCCAGCAGTTTCGGAGGTCTCCAATCCCCAAACTACGAGCAGTACTTC
many	.	TRBV5-6	TRBJ1-3	CASSLGFSSGNTIYF	TGTGCCAGCAGCTTGGGTTTTAGCTCTGGAAACACCATATATTTT
many	.	TRBV12-3/TRBV12-4	TRBJ2-7	CASSNPSTGYEQYF	TGTGCCAGCAGTAACCCGAGCACGGGGTACGAGCAGTACTTC
many	TRBD2	TRBV20-1	TRBJ2-7	CSAPGLADYEQYF	TGCAGTGCTCCCGGACTAGCGGACTACGAGCAGTACTTC
many	TRBD2	TRBV5-1	TRBJ2-5	CASSLGLAGGPQETQYF	TGCGCCAGCAGCTTGGGACTAGCGGGAGGCCCTCAAGAGACCCAGTACTTC
many	.	TRBV5-5	TRBJ2-2	CASSHPGGLNTGELFF	TGTGCCAGCAGCCATCCAGGAGGATTGAACACCGGGGAGCTGTTTTTT
many	.	TRBV4-1	TRBJ2-3	CASTPSGEGTDTQYF	TGCGCCAGCACTCCGTCTGGGGAGGGCACAGATACGCAGTATTTT
.	.	TRBV30	TRBJ1-1	CAWSVAVNTEAFF	TGTGCCTGGAGTGTAGCGGTGAACACTGAAGCTTTCTTT
many	.	TRBV5-1	TRBJ1-2	CASSFTGLEDGYTF	TGCGCCAGCAGCTTTACAGGGCTCGAGGATGGCTACACCTTC
many	.	TRBV12-3/TRBV12-4	TRBJ2-1	CASTYRWEQFF	TGTGCCAGCACCTACCGTTGGGAGCAGTTCTTC
many	.	TRBV13	TRBJ2-3	CASSLPPGGTDTQYF	TGTGCCAGCAGCTTACCTCCAGGGGGGACAGATACGCAGTATTTT
many	.	TRBV6-5	TRBJ2-7	CASRELSEQYF	TGTGCCAGCAGGGAGCTATCCGAGCAGTACTTC
many	.	TRBV12-3/TRBV12-4	TRBJ1-1	CATSPGGVVAFF	TGTGCCACCTCCCCTGGGGGCGTAGTAGCTTTCTTT
many	TRBD1	TRBV27	TRBJ1-5	CASSSLNGQGTANSNQPQHF	TGTGCCAGCAGTTCCCTAAATGGACAGGGAACGGCAAATAGCAATCAGCCCCAGCATTTT
many	TRBD1	TRBV20-1	TRBJ2-1	CSARSDRELHEQFF	TGCAGTGCTAGATCCGACAGGGAACTACATGAGCAGTTCTTC
many	TRBD2	TRBV7-2	TRBJ2-1	CASSLNSGGNYNEQFF	TGTGCCAGCAGCTTGAATAGCGGGGGGAACTACAATGAGCAGTTCTTC
many	.	TRBV20-1	TRBJ1-5	CSAQQGVLGNQPQHF	TGCAGTGCCCAACAGGGAGTCCTAGGCAATCAGCCCCAGCATTTT
many	.	TRBV4-3	TRBJ2-1	CASSQGLATRVDEQFF	TGCGCCAGCAGCCAAGGTCTGGCCACGCGGGTCGATGAGCAGTTCTTC
many	TRBD2	TRBV7-7	TRBJ2-2	CASSKGSGTGTGELFF	TGTGCTAGCAGCAAAGGAAGCGGGACCGGTACCGGGGAGCTGTTTTTT
.	TRBD2	TRBV3-1	TRBJ2-2	CASSEGEDGVRAGGPHTGELFF	TGTGCCAGCAGCGAAGGGGAGGACGGGGTGCGAGCGGGAGGGCCACACACCGGGGAGCTGTTTTTT
many	TRBD1	TRBV12-3/TRBV12-4	TRBJ1-4	CASSPDRFEKLFF	TGTGCCAGCAGTCCGGACAGGTTTGAAAAACTGTTTTTT
many	TRBD2	TRBV20-1	TRBJ2-1	CSAPTGTSGYNEQFF	TGCAGTGCTCCGACGGGGACTAGCGGATACAATGAGCAGTTCTTC
many	.	TRBV7-6	TRBJ2-1	CASSFRQNNEQFF	TGTGCCAGCAGCTTCCGACAGAACAATGAGCAGTTCTTC
many	TRBD2	TRBV29-1	TRBJ2-1	CSVDSGSTYNEQFF	TGCAGCGTCGACAGCGGGAGTACCTACAATGAGCAGTTCTTC
many	TRBD1	TRBV7-9	TRBJ2-3	CASSLGTGHTDTQYF	TGTGCCAGCAGCTTAGGGACAGGGCACACAGATACGCAGTATTTT
many	.	TRBV5-1	TRBJ2-3	CASSLGPGGDTQYF	TGCGCCAGCAGCTTGGGTCCCGGGGGAGATACGCAGTATTTT
many	.	TRBV29-1	TRBJ1-2	CSVSPQGSYGYTF	TGCAGCGTTAGCCCACAGGGCAGCTATGGCTACACCTTC
.	.	TRBV30	TRBJ2-7	CALLTERAYEQYF	TGTGCCTTACTAACGGAGAGGGCCTACGAGCAGTACTTC
many	.	TRBV10-2	TRBJ2-7	CASILQPAPTYEQYF	TGCGCCAGCATACTCCAGCCCGCGCCTACCTACGAGCAGTACTTC
many	.	TRBV7-2	TRBJ1-1	CASSLGRLNTEAFF	TGTGCCAGCAGCTTAGGCAGGTTGAACACTGAAGCTTTCTTT
many	.	TRBV7-2	TRBJ1-5	CASSLGSTNQPQHF	TGTGCCAGCAGCTTAGGGTCCACCAATCAGCCCCAGCATTTT
many	.	TRBV7-2	TRBJ2-7	CASSLGRERSYEQYF	TGTGCCAGCAGCTTAGGTCGGGAGCGCTCCTACGAGCAGTACTTC
.	.	TRBV7-9	TRBJ2-1	CASSLANYEQFF	TGTGCCAGCAGCTTAGCTAATTATGAGCAGTTCTTC
many	TRBD2	TRBV7-2	TRBJ2-3	CASSFWLAGLDTQYF	TGTGCCAGCAGCTTTTGGCTAGCGGGGCTAGATACGCAGTATTTT
many	.	TRBV27	TRBJ1-6	CASSSGTDSYNSPLHF	TGTGCCAGCAGCTCTGGGACTGACTCCTATAATTCACCCCTCCACTTT
few	.	TRBV6-5	TRBJ1-1	CASSYSLTLDTEAFF	TGTGCCAGCAGTTACTCGCTGACACTTGACACTGAAGCTTTCTTT
many	.	TRBV7-9	TRBJ2-3	CASSLDSGDTQYF	TGTGCCAGCAGCTTAGATTCGGGTGATACGCAGTATTTT
many	.	TRBV12-3/TRBV12-4	TRBJ2-7	CASSLYRQGRGEQYF	TGTGCCAGCAGTTTATATAGGCAGGGGAGGGGGGAGCAGTACTTC
many	.	TRBV5-1	TRBJ2-1	CASSLAFYNEQFF	TGCGCCAGCAGCTTAGCATTCTACAATGAGCAGTTCTTC
many	TRBD2	TRBV20-1	TRBJ2-1	CSASRLAAFNEQFF	TGCAGTGCTAGTCGACTAGCAGCCTTCAATGAGCAGTTCTTC
many	TRBD2	TRBV7-7	TRBJ2-2	CASSPTGTSVGGELFF	TGTGCTAGCAGCCCCACCGGGACTAGCGTTGGCGGGGAGCTGTTTTTT
many	.	TRBV5-6	TRBJ1-2	CASSSHPNYGYTF	TGTGCCAGCAGTTCCCATCCTAACTATGGCTACACCTTC
many	TRBD2	TRBV6-4	TRBJ2-3	CASSDLAGGSDTQYF	TGTGCCAGCAGTGACCTAGCGGGAGGATCAGATACGCAGTATTTT
many	.	TRBV20-1	TRBJ2-7	CSARDGPRIHEQYF	TGCAGTGCTAGAGATGGGCCAAGGATCCACGAGCAGTACTTC
many	TRBD2	TRBV20-1	TRBJ2-1	CSAPLAGLYNEQFF	TGCAGTGCTCCACTAGCGGGCCTTTACAATGAGCAGTTCTTC
many	TRBD2	TRBV14	TRBJ2-7	CASSQGLAGGPYEQYF	TGTGCCAGCAGCCAAGGGCTAGCGGGAGGGCCCTACGAGCAGTACTTC
many	TRBD2	TRBV5-6	TRBJ2-7	CASSYGTSGSTINEQYF	TGTGCCAGCAGCTACGGGACTAGCGGGAGTACCATAAACGAGCAGTACTTC
many	TRBD2	TRBV28	TRBJ2-5	CASSYSGRVFAGETQYF	TGTGCCAGCAGTTATAGCGGGAGGGTCTTTGCGGGGGAGACCCAGTACTTC
many	TRBD2	TRBV5-1	TRBJ2-1	CASSGGLAGSSYNEQFF	TGCGCCAGCAGCGGGGGACTAGCGGGGAGCTCCTACAATGAGCAGTTCTTC
many	.	TRBV7-2	TRBJ2-5	CASSSHKGHGETQYF	TGTGCCAGCAGCTCCCATAAAGGACACGGAGAGACCCAGTACTTC